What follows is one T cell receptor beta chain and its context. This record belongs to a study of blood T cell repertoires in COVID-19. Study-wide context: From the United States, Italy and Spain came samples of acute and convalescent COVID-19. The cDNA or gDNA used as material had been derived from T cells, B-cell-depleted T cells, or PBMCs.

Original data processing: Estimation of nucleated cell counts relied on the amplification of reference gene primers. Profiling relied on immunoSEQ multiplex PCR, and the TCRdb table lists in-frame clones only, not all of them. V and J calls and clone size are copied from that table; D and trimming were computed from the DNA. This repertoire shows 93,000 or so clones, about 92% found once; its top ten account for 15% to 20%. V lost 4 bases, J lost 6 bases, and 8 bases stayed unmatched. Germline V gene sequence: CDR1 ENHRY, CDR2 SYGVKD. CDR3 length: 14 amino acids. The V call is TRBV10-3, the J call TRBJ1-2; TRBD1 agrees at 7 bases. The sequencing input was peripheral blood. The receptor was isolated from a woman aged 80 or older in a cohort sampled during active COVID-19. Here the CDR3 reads CAISGKGGRDGYTF. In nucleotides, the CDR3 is TGTGCCATCAGTGGAAAAGGGGGCAGAGATGGCTACACCTTC.